A single sample gave rise to the 26 T cell receptor beta chains below, sequenced in a study of naive and memory T cell subsets. Two oligonucleotides, mixed equimolar, formed the beta constant-region primer covering TRBC1 and TRBC2. The ligated cDNA underwent four PCR rounds using SP2 and nested alpha and beta constant-region primers. From the UMI-ligation and nested PCR reads, TCRdb called clonotypes with MiXCR, one entry per CDR3 protein. The sample consists of approximately 150,000 distinct CDR3 sequences, 15% to 20% of them appearing once. Study results and caveats: Possibly reflecting memory cells re-expressing CD45RA, a few larger clonotypes occurred in naive repertoires, especially CD8.

Their target antigens are unknown. Sequencing used naive CD8+ T cells from blood. The receptor source for this set is a human donor in good health.

This sequence joins TRBV12-3 or TRBV12-4 and TRBJ1-2; D ambiguous. The CDR3 contains 14 residues. Trimming shortened V by 2 bases and J by 4 bases, and 11 bases separated the two germline ends. CDR3 region: CASSLFGEGYGYTF. CDR3 nucleotides: TGTGCCAGCAGTTTATTCGGGGAGGGCTATGGCTACACCTTC.

In its sample, this clonotype was seen a few times. The chain couples TRBV3-1 to TRBJ1-5; D is uncertain. Trimming stripped 0 bases from V and 4 bases from J, with 10 bases between. This CDR3 comprises 15 residues. Per the germline V gene, CDR1 is LGHDT and CDR2 is YNNKEL (reference sequence). CDR3 residues: CASSQEGNTNQPQHF. CDR3 nucleotide sequence: TGTGCCAGCAGCCAAGAGGGCAACACTAATCAGCCCCAGCATTTT.

This clonotype turned up a few times. This chain uses TRBV6-5 with TRBJ1-5; D unclear. This CDR3 region has 18 residues. Trimming left V 2 bases short and J 0 bases short, with 17 bases between. CDR1 and CDR2 (germline): MNHEY, SVGAGI. The CDR3 spells CASSYQSPSEYSNQPQHF. CDR3 bases: TGTGCCAGCAGTTACCAGAGCCCCAGCGAATATAGCAATCAGCCCCAGCATTTT.

The chain is built from TRBV20-1 and TRBJ2-1; no reliable D call. The CDR3 covers 14 residues. Trimming shortened V by 5 bases and J by 0 bases, and 11 bases separated the two germline ends. Germline CDR1 DFQATT, CDR2 SNEGSKA (reference sequence). The CDR3 is CSAGSLSSYNEQFF. Written as DNA, the CDR3 is TGCAGTGCTGGTAGCCTGAGCTCCTACAATGAGCAGTTCTTC.

The V and J genes are TRBV6-2 or TRBV6-3 and TRBJ1-2; TRBD1 agrees at 10 bases. Germline-derived CDR1 and CDR2 are MNHEY and SVGEGT. J lost 12 bases, V lost 8 bases, and 0 bases had no gene match. The CDR3 is 9 amino acids. CDR3 sequence (DNA): TGTGCCAGCGGGACAGGGGACACCTTC. Translation gives CASGTGDTF.

In this sample, this clonotype turned up a few times. This chain links TRBV6-5 with TRBJ1-2, with D perhaps TRBD1 (5 bases). Germline CDR1 reads MNHEY; CDR2 reads SVGAGI. This CDR3 comprises 14 residues. Trimming removed 6 bases from V and 6 bases from J, with 17 bases in between. CDR3 in DNA: TGTGCCAGCAGGGGAGACAGCTTACTTGATGGCTACACCTTC. Protein product: CASRGDSLLDGYTF.

This chain connects TRBV27 to TRBJ2-1; D may match TRBD1 or TRBD2 (5 bases each). Deletions cut 0 bases from V and 4 bases from J, with 10 bases between. The CDR3 sequence is 15 residues long. From germline, CDR1 is MNHEY and CDR2 SMNVEV (reference sequence). The CDR3 sequence: CASSLSRGPYNEQFF. CDR3 in DNA: TGTGCCAGCAGTTTATCGAGGGGACCGTACAATGAGCAGTTCTTC.

The chain uses TRBV7-8 and TRBJ2-7, with D possibly TRBD1 on 6 matching bases. The CDR3 contains 14 residues. Trimming removed 5 bases from V and 3 bases from J, with 14 bases in between. The germline gives CDR1 SGHVS, CDR2 FQNEAQ. This CDR3 is CASSPLGDNYEQYF. DNA for the CDR3: TGTGCCAGCAGCCCTTTGGGGGACAACTACGAGCAGTACTTC.

This clonotype occurred a few times. The rearrangement joins TRBV27 to TRBJ1-5, with 7 positions matching TRBD1. Looked up from germline, CDR1 is MNHEY and CDR2 is SMNVEV (reference sequence). The CDR3 spans 13 residues. With 9 bases clipped from V and 5 bases from J, the junction kept 7 bases outside the gene matches. The CDR3 loop reads CASDTGVDQPQHF. For the CDR3, the DNA is TGTGCCAGTGATACAGGGGTCGATCAGCCCCAGCATTTT.

V usage is TRBV6-5 and J usage is TRBJ2-7; D is unresolved. There are 14 residues in the CDR3. Trimming removed 4 bases from V and 3 bases from J, with 13 bases in between. Per germline, CDR1 MNHEY and CDR2 SVGAGI. As DNA, the CDR3 is TGTGCCAGCAGTTCCCCTTCAGGTCGCTACGAGCAGTACTTC. Translating it yields CASSSPSGRYEQYF.

The table lists this clonotype with many counts. DNA for the CDR3: TGTGCCAGCAGTTTAGCAGGGAGCAATCAGCCCCAGCATTTT. Translation gives CASSLAGSNQPQHF. The chain recombines TRBV12-3 or TRBV12-4 with TRBJ1-5; no reliable D call. The V and J ends lost 0 bases and 1 base respectively, with 4 bases between them. The CDR3 contains 14 residues.

This clonotype was seen repeatedly, ten times or more. This chain joins TRBV5-7 and TRBJ1-1; 9 bases are a match to TRBD1. TRBV5-7 is an open reading frame whose function is uncertain. This CDR3 region has 15 residues. V trimming: 2 bases; J trimming: 4 bases; junction bases outside the gene matches: 6. The CDR3 DNA reads as TGTGCCAGCAGCTTCACAGGGGGCTTCATCACTGAAGCTTTCTTT. It yields the protein CASSFTGGFITEAFF.

The genes are TRBV11-2 and TRBJ2-3, with D tentatively TRBD2 (5 bases). Trimming removed 5 bases at V and 5 bases at J, with 11 bases between. This CDR3 has 13 residues. Germline lookup yields CDR1 SGHAT and CDR2 FQNNGV. The CDR3 coding sequence is TGTGCCAGCAGCCCACTGAGGGTAGATACGCAGTATTTT. Amino acids: CASSPLRVDTQYF.

This clonotype was observed a handful of times. The chain combines TRBV9 with TRBJ2-2; 7 nucleotides line up with TRBD1. The junction had 4 bases not matched to a gene; V was cut back by 2 bases and J by 0 bases. Germline CDR1 and CDR2: SGDLS and YYNGEE. CDR3 length equals 16 residues. CDR3 region: CASSVRQGSNTGELFF. For the CDR3, the DNA is TGTGCCAGCAGCGTTAGACAGGGATCGAACACCGGGGAGCTGTTTTTT.

The rearrangement joins TRBV12-3 or TRBV12-4 to TRBJ2-1, with TRBD1 identical over 7 bases. This CDR3 has 15 amino acids. V lost 5 bases and J lost 9; bases outside the gene matches: 13. This CDR3 reads CASSPPEGQLGEQFF. In DNA form, the CDR3 reads TGTGCCAGCAGTCCCCCTGAGGGACAGTTGGGTGAGCAGTTCTTC.

This chain links TRBV4-1 with TRBJ2-1; TRBD1 matches at 8 bases. After removal of 4 bases from V and 5 bases from J, the junction contained 10 bases not matched to a gene. The CDR3 is 16 residues long. Germline-derived CDR1 and CDR2 are MGHRA and YSYEKL. Here the CDR3 reads CASSPNGQGRNNEQFF. The CDR3 coding sequence is TGCGCCAGCAGCCCCAACGGACAGGGTAGGAACAATGAGCAGTTCTTC.

The chain links TRBV29-1 to TRBJ2-7; 9 nucleotides line up with TRBD2. The CDR3 extends over 15 amino acids. In germline, CDR1 is SQVTM, CDR2 ANQGSEA. The J segment lost 5 bases and the V segment lost 6 bases, leaving 14 bases of the junction unmatched. The DNA of the CDR3 is TGCAGCGTCCTCCATGGCGGGAGGGCCGGAAACGAGCAGTACTTC. This codes for CSVLHGGRAGNEQYF.

V is TRBV6-2 or TRBV6-3 and J is TRBJ1-1; D remains unclear. CDR1 and CDR2 from the germline V gene are MNHEY and SVGEGT. The CDR3 consists of 12 residues. Deletions cut 2 bases from V and 0 bases from J, with 1 base between. The CDR3 DNA follows: TGTGCCAGCAGTTACCTGAACACTGAAGCTTTCTTT. Its protein product is CASSYLNTEAFF.

The chain uses TRBV27 and TRBJ2-7; 8 nucleotides line up with TRBD1. This CDR3 is 13 amino acids long. V gave up 11 bases and J gave up 1 base; unmatched junction bases: 7. CDR1 MNHEY and CDR2 SMNVEV come from the germline V gene (reference sequence). CDR3: CAPDRGRSYEQYF. Here the CDR3 DNA reads TGTGCCCCCGACAGGGGACGTTCCTACGAGCAGTACTTC.

This clonotype occurred a few times. V and J are TRBV27 and TRBJ2-7; TRBD1 might be the D (6 bases). From germline, CDR1 is MNHEY and CDR2 SMNVEV (reference sequence). The CDR3 spans 12 residues. The V and J ends lost 5 bases and 6 bases respectively, with 11 bases between them. The CDR3 sequence: CASSPQGTEQYF. CDR3 nucleotide sequence: TGTGCCAGCAGTCCCCAGGGGACCGAGCAGTACTTC.

This clonotype turned up a few times. The V gene is TRBV6-2 or TRBV6-3, the J gene TRBJ2-7, with 10 bases fitting TRBD2. The CDR3 totals 16 residues. CDR1 MNHEY and CDR2 SVGEGT come from the germline V gene. With 0 bases clipped from V and 5 bases from J, the junction kept 7 bases outside the gene matches. The CDR3 reads CASSYSEAGGPNEQYF. CDR3 DNA: TGTGCCAGCAGTTACTCTGAAGCGGGAGGGCCTAACGAGCAGTACTTC.

V usage is TRBV12-5 and J usage is TRBJ2-7; no definite D call. V gave up 4 bases and J gave up 6 bases, with 13 bases separating them. Germline CDR1 is LGHNT and CDR2 is FRNRAP. The CDR3 totals 13 residues. In DNA form, the CDR3 reads TGTGCTAGTGGTTGGGCCAGTGGAGCCGAGCAGTACTTC. It encodes CASGWASGAEQYF.

This clonotype came up a few times. The V gene is TRBV28, the J gene TRBJ2-7; D is ambiguous. The V end was cut by 7 bases, the J end by 3 bases, with 28 bases between. Germline-derived CDR1 and CDR2 are MDHEN and SYDVKM. This CDR3 region has 18 residues. CDR3 in DNA: TGTGCCAGCACCCCGCAGGTGGATGCGCGGCAGCCCTACTACGAGCAGTACTTC. This encodes CASTPQVDARQPYYEQYF. Using reference TRBV28 and TRBJ2-7 for the parts outside the CDR3, the full variable domain is DVKVTQSSRYLVKRTGEKVFLECVQDMDHENMFWYRQDPGLGLRLIYFSYDVKMKEKGDIPEGYSVSREKKERFSLILESASTNQTSMYLCASTPQVDARQPYYEQYFGPGTRLTVT.

The chain employs TRBV27 and TRBJ1-2; no firm D call. CDR1 MNHEY and CDR2 SMNVEV come from the germline V gene (reference sequence). The V gene lost 5 bases and the J gene lost 5 bases, with 18 bases spanning the gap. There are 15 residues in the CDR3. CDR3 DNA: TGTGCCAGCAGTCAGGACCCTGACTGGTTTTATGGCTACACCTTC. Translating it yields CASSQDPDWFYGYTF.

This rearrangement joins TRBV6-5 to TRBJ2-2; D is uncertain. From germline, CDR1 is MNHEY and CDR2 SVGAGI. The CDR3 extends over 16 amino acids. Trimming pared 2 bases from V and 0 bases from J, leaving 10 bases between. The CDR3 nucleotides read TGTGCCAGCAGTTACGCGCCAAGCGCGAACACCGGGGAGCTGTTTTTT. Encoded protein: CASSYAPSANTGELFF.

This chain links TRBV19 with TRBJ2-1; TRBD1 matches 9 bases. The germline CDR1 and CDR2 sequences are LNHDA and SQIVND (reference sequence). Trimming cost V 1 base and J 7 bases; bases outside gene matches: 2. The CDR3 has 14 residues. CDR3 sequence reads: CASSIGDRGNEQFF. As DNA, the CDR3 is TGTGCCAGTAGTATAGGTGACAGGGGGAATGAGCAGTTCTTC. Variable domain in full (rest from reference TRBV19 and TRBJ2-1): DGGITQSPKYLFRKEGQNVTLSCEQNLNHDAMYWYRQDPGQGLRLIYYSQIVNDFQKGDIAEGYSVSREKKESFPLTVTSAQKNPTAFYLCASSIGDRGNEQFFGPGTRLTVL.